What follows are 16 T cell receptor beta chains derived from one specimen sequenced in a study of beta chain features in type 1 diabetes. No antigen is known for these receptors. All of the isolated RNA was reverse transcribed, so expressed TCRB transcripts were sequenced. TCRdb keeps only in-frame clones here, not all; method: immunoSEQ multiplex PCR. This sample has about 710,000 clones, with around 15% found just once. Study results and limitations: Shortening of TCRB CDR3s, moderate but significant, appeared in all four CD4+ subsets of Type 1 diabetes patients.

The sample was naive CD4+ T cells from blood. These receptors were collected from a man between 18 and 29 years old with type 1 diabetes.

This chain links TRBV4-1 with TRBJ2-7, with 7 nucleotides matching TRBD1. J gave up 4 bases and V 0 bases, and 6 bases lay outside the gene matches. Germline V gene lookup returns CDR1 MGHRA and CDR2 YSYEKL. This CDR3 is built from 15 residues. The chain's CDR3 is CASSQEGTVRYEQYF. As DNA, the CDR3 is TGCGCCAGCAGCCAAGAAGGGACAGTAAGATACGAGCAGTACTTC.

This clone was detected only a few times. The chain carries TRBV29-1 and TRBJ2-2, with 13 nucleotides matching TRBD2. There are 15 residues in the CDR3. Trimming took 5 bases from V and 5 from J; bases not matched to a gene: 5. Germline loops: CDR1 SQVTM, CDR2 ANQGSEA. The CDR3 DNA reads as TGCAGCGTTAAGAAGGGACTAGCGGGAACCGGGGAGCTGTTTTTT. This gives the protein CSVKKGLAGTGELFF.

This clone was seen only a few times. This chain uses TRBV9 with TRBJ2-3; D might be TRBD1 (5 bases). The V end was cut by 5 bases, the J end by 6 bases, with 13 bases between. The CDR3 has 13 amino acids. Germline V gene data show CDR1 as SGDLS and CDR2 as YYNGEE. Written as DNA, the CDR3 is TGTGCCAGCAGTAATCCCTCAGGGGATACGCAGTATTTT. It specifies CASSNPSGDTQYF.

This chain links TRBV7-2 with TRBJ2-7; 9 nucleotides line up with TRBD2. V lost 5 bases and J lost 4; bases outside the gene matches: 9. The germline V gene has CDR1 SGHTA and CDR2 FQGNSA. This CDR3 is built from 15 residues. This CDR3 reads CASSLLAGVGYEQYF. Written as DNA, the CDR3 is TGTGCCAGCAGCCTCTTAGCGGGAGTGGGGTACGAGCAGTACTTC.

The J gene is TRBJ2-7, the V gene TRBV5-4, with D possibly being TRBD1 or TRBD2 (5 bases each). Deletions cut 4 bases from V and 4 bases from J, with 18 bases between. CDR1 is SGHNT, CDR2 YYREEE, per germline (reference sequence). This CDR3 has 15 amino acids. For the CDR3, the DNA is TGTGCCAGCAGCGCAGGTGACAGTGGCGGGTACGAGCAGTACTTC. Translating it yields CASSAGDSGGYEQYF.

This clone was detected only a few times. The chain joins TRBV18 to TRBJ1-1, with D uncertain. The V end lost 0 bases, the J end lost 6 bases, and 11 bases lay between the germline ends. CDR1 KGHSH and CDR2 LQKENI come from the germline V gene. The CDR3 is made up of 14 amino acids. The CDR3 spells CASSPPGIVAEAFF. CDR3 in DNA: TGTGCCAGCTCACCACCGGGGATTGTCGCTGAAGCTTTCTTT.

In its sample, this clone was seen a few times. The V call is TRBV5-6, the J call TRBJ2-7; possible D gene TRBD2, 5 bases. Germline V gene lookup returns CDR1 SGHDT and CDR2 YYEEEE. Trimming took 3 bases from V and 3 from J, leaving 16 bases between them. This CDR3 is 15 amino acids long. CDR3 sequence reads: CASSWRAGTYYEQYF. The CDR3 coding sequence is TGTGCCAGCAGCTGGCGGGCAGGAACATACTACGAGCAGTACTTC.

V and J are TRBV11-3 and TRBJ1-1, with D possibly being TRBD1 (5 bases). With 1 base removed from V and 1 base from J, the gap between germline ends came to 13 bases. This CDR3 spans 16 amino acids. In germline, CDR1 is SGHNT, CDR2 YENEEA. The CDR3 region is CASSLGTGLTNTEAFF. The CDR3 DNA follows: TGTGCCAGCAGCTTAGGGACGGGACTAACGAACACTGAAGCTTTCTTT.

The chain links TRBV5-6 to TRBJ2-3; 11 bases agree with TRBD2. There are 17 residues in the CDR3. Germline V gives CDR1 SGHDT, CDR2 YYEEEE. V lost 1 base to trimming and J lost 1 base; unmatched junction nucleotides: 5. The CDR3 region is CASSLKTSGIGTDTQYF. CDR3 in DNA: TGTGCCAGCAGCTTGAAGACTAGCGGGATTGGCACAGATACGCAGTATTTT.

J is TRBJ2-1 and V is TRBV30; D ambiguous. This CDR3 is 11 amino acids long. Between the trimmed V and J ends, which lost 7 bases and 8 bases, there was a span of 12 bases. The V gene's germline CDR1 is GTSNPN and CDR2 SVGIG (reference sequence). Written as DNA, the CDR3 is TGTGCCTCCTTTATCCGGGATGAGCAGTTCTTC. Translation: CASFIRDEQFF.

The V call is TRBV6-5, the J call TRBJ2-1, with D hard to call. Germline V lookup: CDR1 MNHEY, CDR2 SVGAGI. The length of the CDR3 is 14 residues. V was trimmed by 3 bases and J by 8 bases, leaving 14 bases between them. DNA of the CDR3: TGTGCCAGCAGTTATCGGCCAATTCGGGATGAGCAGTTCTTC. This sequence encodes CASSYRPIRDEQFF.

The chain uses TRBV19 and TRBJ2-7; TRBD2 agrees at 11 bases. The germline gives CDR1 LNHDA, CDR2 SQIVND (reference sequence). V lost 9 bases and J lost 3; bases outside the gene matches: 7. The CDR3 length is 14 residues. In nucleotides, the CDR3 is TGTGCCAGCAAGACTAGCGGGGTGGTCTACGAGCAGTACTTC. Translated, it gives CASKTSGVVYEQYF.

The gene calls are TRBV30 and TRBJ2-2, with D perhaps matching TRBD2 (5 bases). The CDR3 consists of 13 residues. Germline loops: CDR1 GTSNPN, CDR2 SVGIG (reference sequence). V lost 3 bases and J 2 bases, leaving 7 bases between the germline ends. CDR3 sequence: CAWRLGNTGELFF. CDR3 bases: TGTGCCTGGAGACTAGGAAACACCGGGGAGCTGTTTTTT.

V and J are TRBV4-3 and TRBJ1-2, with D tentatively TRBD1 (6 bases). There are 16 residues in the CDR3. Trimming cost V 4 bases and J 4 bases, with 19 bases left between them. CDR1 LGHNA and CDR2 YSLEER come from the germline V gene. The CDR3 region is CASSLSWTEGSYGYTF. DNA for the CDR3: TGCGCCAGCAGCCTTTCCTGGACAGAGGGATCCTATGGCTACACCTTC.

The chain combines TRBV15 with TRBJ2-7, with 7 bases that match TRBD1. V trimming: 0 bases; J trimming: 4 bases; junction bases outside the gene matches: 6. The CDR3 totals 15 residues. The germline V gene has CDR1 LNHNV and CDR2 YYDKDF (reference sequence). The CDR3 nucleotides are TGTGCCACCAGCAGAGATGAGGGGGCCTCTTACGAGCAGTACTTC. Protein: CATSRDEGASYEQYF.

This clone was detected only a few times. This rearrangement joins TRBV2 to TRBJ2-3, with a tentative D call TRBD2 (6 bases). The CDR3 is 12 amino acids. Deletions cut 5 bases from V and 4 bases from J, with 7 bases between. Germline V CDR1 and CDR2: SNHLY, FYNNEI. The DNA for the CDR3 is TGTGCCAGCAGTCGACTAGCAGATACGCAGTATTTT. As protein: CASSRLADTQYF. Complete variable domain (other parts from reference TRBV2 and TRBJ2-3): EPEVTQTPSHQVTQMGQEVILRCVPISNHLYFYWYRQILGQKVEFLVSFYNNEISEKSEIFDDQFSVERPDGSNFTLKIRSTKLEDSAMYFCASSRLADTQYFGPGTRLTVL.